The 32 T cell receptor beta chains below come from one sample, sequenced in a study of blood T cell repertoires in COVID-19. Only in-frame clones appear in the TCRdb table, and some are missing; sequencing was by immunoSEQ multiplex PCR. The table records around 280,000 clones, nearly 90% of them present only once. Sequences were obtained from PBMCs or T cells enriched from blood (not recorded which). Receptors originate from a woman aged 18-29 years with acute COVID-19.

V and J are TRBV27 and TRBJ1-1; no clear D gene. The CDR3 runs 13 residues. The germline V gene has CDR1 MNHEY and CDR2 SMNVEV (reference sequence). Trimming took off 2 bases at V and 0 bases at J, with 4 bases between the two ends. The CDR3 loop reads CASSLHLNTEAFF. The CDR3 DNA reads TGTGCCAGCAGTTTACATTTGAACACTGAAGCTTTCTTT.

The chain recombines TRBV15 with TRBJ1-1, with TRBD1 matching 12 bases. V gave up 1 base and J gave up 5 bases; unmatched junction bases: 5. The CDR3 has 16 residues. Germline values: CDR1 LNHNV, CDR2 YYDKDF (reference sequence). Here the CDR3 reads CATSRGDRGPGTEAFF. For the CDR3, the DNA is TGTGCCACCAGCAGAGGGGACAGGGGGCCGGGAACTGAAGCTTTCTTT.

This clone was detected once. The chain combines TRBV3-1 (or the pseudogene TRBV3-2) with TRBJ2-1, with 11 nucleotides matching TRBD2. Germline V CDR1 and CDR2: LGHDT, YNNKEL (reference sequence). Trimming cost V 4 bases and J 5 bases; bases outside gene matches: 4. The CDR3 runs 15 residues. The DNA for the CDR3 is TGTGCCAGCAGCCTGACTAGCGGGACACACAATGAGCAGTTCTTC. This sequence encodes CASSLTSGTHNEQFF.

This chain joins TRBV28 and TRBJ2-1; D gene unclear. The CDR3 consists of 11 residues. Germline loops: CDR1 MDHEN, CDR2 SYDVKM. V lost 5 bases and J 13 bases, leaving 12 bases between the germline ends. CDR3 residues: CASSERLTQFF. In DNA, the CDR3 is TGTGCCAGCAGTGAGCGACTTACCCAGTTCTTC.

The chain is built from TRBV24-1 and TRBJ1-1, with 7 nucleotides matching TRBD1. Germline V gene lookup returns CDR1 KGHDR and CDR2 SFDVKD. The length of the CDR3 is 13 residues. V was pared by 3 bases and J by 10 bases, with 7 bases of the junction left unmatched. The CDR3 sequence: CATSDPATGAAFF. Written as DNA, the CDR3 is TGTGCCACCAGTGATCCCGCAACAGGGGCAGCTTTCTTT.

The chain carries TRBV28 and TRBJ1-2; D is unclear. V lost 5 bases to trimming and J lost 8 bases, with 12 bases between them. This CDR3 is built from 12 residues. The germline gives CDR1 MDHEN, CDR2 SYDVKM. CDR3 in amino acids: CASSPNSRGYTF. The CDR3 nucleotides read TGTGCCAGCAGTCCAAACAGTAGGGGCTACACCTTC.

The chain uses TRBV19 and TRBJ1-1; D is ambiguous. The CDR3 runs 14 residues. The V gene's germline CDR1 is LNHDA and CDR2 SQIVND (reference sequence). Trimming pared 4 bases from V and 0 bases from J, leaving 9 bases between. CDR3 DNA: TGTGCCAGTAGTAAGCAGGCTATGAACACTGAAGCTTTCTTT. It encodes CASSKQAMNTEAFF.

The V call is TRBV7-2, the J call TRBJ1-2; no firm D call. V was pared by 1 base and J by 3 bases, with 12 bases between. CDR3 size: 15 residues. Germline values: CDR1 SGHTA, CDR2 FQGNSA. Here the CDR3 reads CASSLGGYRDYGYTF. CDR3 sequence (DNA): TGTGCCAGCAGCTTAGGAGGGTACCGGGACTATGGCTACACCTTC. The variable domain in full, with the rest retrieved from reference TRBV7-2 and TRBJ1-2, is GAGVSQSPSNKVTEKGKDVELRCDPISGHTALYWYRQSLGQGLEFLIYFQGNSAPDKSGLPSDRFSAERTGGSVSTLTIQRTQQEDSAVYLCASSLGGYRDYGYTFGSGTRLTVV.

V is TRBV10-1 and J is TRBJ2-6, with D perhaps TRBD2 (5 bases). The V end lost 2 bases, the J end lost 0 bases, and 11 bases lay between the germline ends. This CDR3 spans 17 amino acids. Germline V gene lookup returns CDR1 WNHNN and CDR2 SYGVQD (reference sequence). Written as DNA, the CDR3 is TGCGCCAGCAGTGAGGACGGAGGCTACTCTGGGGCCAACGTCCTGACTTTC. Translating gives CASSEDGGYSGANVLTF.

The V gene is TRBV10-1, the J gene TRBJ2-7; D perhaps matches TRBD2 (6 bases). This CDR3 has 18 residues. V was cut by 3 bases and J by 1 base, with 22 bases left in between. Germline V CDR1 and CDR2: WNHNN, SYGVQD (reference sequence). This CDR3 reads CASSEGEGRSSESYEQYF. CDR3 bases: TGCGCCAGCAGTGAAGGGGAAGGTAGGTCTAGCGAATCCTACGAGCAGTACTTC.

This chain uses TRBV6-2 or TRBV6-3 with TRBJ1-5; no clear D. CDR3 size: 15 residues. V gave up 3 bases and J gave up 5 bases, with 14 bases separating them. The V gene's germline CDR1 is MNHEY and CDR2 SVGEGT. CDR3 loop: CASSYSGRGDQPQHF. CDR3 DNA: TGTGCCAGCAGTTATTCTGGACGGGGAGATCAGCCCCAGCATTTT.

This clone was counted a single time. The rearrangement uses TRBV4-1 and TRBJ2-5; 13 bases are shared with TRBD2. Germline V gives CDR1 MGHRA, CDR2 YSYEKL. The CDR3 has 16 residues. V trimming: 0 bases; J trimming: 4 bases; junction bases outside the gene matches: 2. The CDR3 region has the DNA TGCGCCAGCAGCCAAGAGCGACTAGCGGGAGGAGAGACCCAGTACTTC. Translated, it gives CASSQERLAGGETQYF.

The chain's CDR3 is CASSLNQGGGAFF. For the CDR3, the DNA is TGTGCCAGCAGTCTTAATCAGGGGGGCGGAGCTTTCTTT. V and J are TRBV27 and TRBJ1-1; 7 bases are shared with TRBD1. Germline V gene data show CDR1 as MNHEY and CDR2 as SMNVEV (reference sequence). CDR3 length: 13 residues. J lost 10 bases, V lost 5 bases, and 10 bases had no gene match.

This rearrangement joins TRBV18 to TRBJ2-3; 10 nucleotides line up with TRBD2. J lost 2 bases, V lost 2 bases, and 10 bases had no gene match. The germline gives CDR1 KGHSH, CDR2 LQKENI. CDR3 size: 18 residues. CDR3 region: CASSPIGLAGDPTDTQYF. The DNA for the CDR3 is TGTGCCAGCTCACCAATAGGTCTAGCGGGAGATCCCACAGATACGCAGTATTTT.

The V call is TRBV4-3, the J call TRBJ2-7, with 8 bases aligning to TRBD2. CDR1 and CDR2 from the germline V gene are LGHNA and YSLEER. V lost 3 bases and J lost 6; bases outside the gene matches: 16. The CDR3 length is 17 residues. The chain's CDR3 is CASSHQSAGDRVSEQYF. In nucleotides, the CDR3 is TGCGCCAGCAGCCACCAATCAGCGGGAGACCGGGTCAGCGAGCAGTACTTC.

The chain employs TRBV4-3 and TRBJ2-2; 10 bases line up with TRBD2. Germline CDR1 is LGHNA and CDR2 is YSLEER. There are 17 residues in the CDR3. V was clipped by 4 bases and J by 2 bases; unmatched bases: 7. The CDR3 sequence is CASSPSLAGVNTGELFF. The CDR3 coding sequence is TGCGCCAGCAGCCCAAGTCTAGCGGGAGTAAACACCGGGGAGCTGTTTTTT.

The V call is TRBV28, the J call TRBJ1-5; D possibly corresponds to TRBD1 (6 bases). Germline V CDR1 and CDR2: MDHEN, SYDVKM. Deletions cut 6 bases from V and 4 bases from J, with 13 bases between. This CDR3 is built from 14 residues. The CDR3 nucleotides read TGTGCCAGCAGCCAGGGGTGGAGGAATCAGCCCCAGCATTTT. Its protein product is CASSQGWRNQPQHF.

This chain uses TRBV6-2 or TRBV6-3 with TRBJ1-2; D ambiguous. The CDR3 consists of 17 residues. V dropped 0 bases and J dropped 2 bases, with 16 bases sitting between them. The germline V gene encodes CDR1 MNHEY and CDR2 SVGEGT. CDR3 sequence (DNA): TGTGCCAGCAGTTACTCGTCTTCCCTAACAGTAAACTATGGCTACACCTTC. Translating gives CASSYSSSLTVNYGYTF.

This rearrangement joins TRBV18 to TRBJ2-2; 8 nucleotides line up with TRBD1. V lost 1 base, J lost 4 bases, and 2 bases stayed unmatched. The CDR3 spans 15 residues. Per germline, CDR1 KGHSH and CDR2 LQKENI. DNA of the CDR3: TGTGCCAGCTCACCACGGACAGGGACCACCGGGGAGCTGTTTTTT. Translation gives CASSPRTGTTGELFF.

The chain joins TRBV10-2 to TRBJ2-7; 9 nucleotides agree with TRBD1. The V gene's germline CDR1 is WSHSY and CDR2 SAAADI. The CDR3 has 14 amino acids. J lost 5 bases, V lost 3 bases, and 5 bases had no gene match. The CDR3 reads CASSDWDRAHEQYF. As DNA, the CDR3 is TGCGCCAGCAGTGATTGGGACAGGGCCCACGAGCAGTACTTC.

V is TRBV19 and J is TRBJ2-4; 8 bases fit TRBD1. V shed 5 bases, J shed 3 bases, and the junction held 9 bases outside the gene matches. In germline, CDR1 is LNHDA, CDR2 SQIVND (reference sequence). The CDR3 totals 16 residues. The CDR3 DNA follows: TGTGCCAGTAGTCCCGCGGACAGGGATATCAAAAACATTCAGTACTTC. This sequence encodes CASSPADRDIKNIQYF.

The V call is TRBV29-1, the J call TRBJ2-3; 10 nucleotides line up with TRBD2. Trimming removed 1 base from V and 2 bases from J; junction bases left unmatched: 6. The CDR3 is 16 residues long. Germline V gives CDR1 SQVTM, CDR2 ANQGSEA. The CDR3 loop is CSVEGRSGRSTDTQYF. The CDR3 coding sequence is TGCAGCGTTGAAGGACGTAGCGGGAGGTCCACAGATACGCAGTATTTT.

The chain combines TRBV6-6 with TRBJ2-7; TRBD2 matches at 8 bases. CDR1 and CDR2 (germline): MNHNY, SVGAGI (reference sequence). Trimming removed 1 base from V and 3 bases from J; junction bases left unmatched: 5. CDR3 length: 15 amino acids. The CDR3 loop is CASSYYAGGLYEQYF. The CDR3 DNA is TGTGCCAGCAGTTACTACGCGGGGGGCCTCTACGAGCAGTACTTC.

V and J are TRBV7-9 and TRBJ1-1; D not resolved. The CDR3 is 12 residues long. CDR1 is SEHNR, CDR2 FQNEAQ, per germline (reference sequence). V was shortened by 3 bases and J by 7 bases, with 9 bases between the two germline ends. Here the CDR3 reads CASSFSGYEAFF. CDR3 sequence (DNA): TGTGCCAGCAGCTTTTCAGGTTATGAAGCTTTCTTT. Using reference TRBV7-9 and TRBJ1-1 for the parts outside the CDR3, the full variable domain is DTGVSQNPRHKITKRGQNVTFRCDPISEHNRLYWYRQTLGQGPEFLTYFQNEAQLEKSRLLSDRFSAERPKGSFSTLEIQRTEQGDSAMYLCASSFSGYEAFFGQGTRLTVV.

V and J are TRBV28 and TRBJ2-7, with TRBD2 as a possible D gene (6 bases). The germline gives CDR1 MDHEN, CDR2 SYDVKM. The CDR3 covers 13 residues. Between the trimmed V and J ends, which lost 8 bases and 6 bases, there was a span of 17 bases. For the CDR3, the DNA is TGTGCCAGCGCCAATCGACTAGTTGGCGAGCAGTACTTC. Its translation is CASANRLVGEQYF.

A single count supports this clone. The chain joins TRBV6-5 to TRBJ1-4, with 9 bases identical to TRBD1. J was trimmed by 4 bases and V by 6 bases; bases with no gene match: 3. This CDR3 is 14 amino acids long. CDR1 MNHEY and CDR2 SVGAGI come from the germline V gene. CDR3 residues: CASRKTGGNEKLFF. In DNA form, the CDR3 reads TGTGCCAGCAGGAAGACAGGGGGTAATGAAAAACTGTTTTTT.

The chain carries TRBV3-1 (or the pseudogene TRBV3-2) and TRBJ1-1; possible D gene TRBD1, 5 bases. The V end was cut by 0 bases, the J end by 0 bases, with 17 bases between. This CDR3 contains 18 residues. In germline, CDR1 is LGHDT, CDR2 YNNKEL (reference sequence). As DNA, the CDR3 is TGTGCCAGCAGCCAAGATGATCGGGTAGGGGTCATGAACACTGAAGCTTTCTTT. It specifies CASSQDDRVGVMNTEAFF.

V is TRBV10-3 and J is TRBJ2-7, with D perhaps matching TRBD1 (6 bases). The CDR3 totals 14 residues. In germline, CDR1 is ENHRY, CDR2 SYGVKD. The germline V and J ends were trimmed by 4 bases and 3 bases, with 13 bases remaining between them. The CDR3 sequence is CAISGTVGGYEQYF. The CDR3 nucleotides are TGTGCCATCAGTGGGACAGTAGGTGGCTACGAGCAGTACTTC.

CDR3 sequence reads: CAWARLNSGNTIYF. In DNA form, the CDR3 reads TGTGCCTGGGCGAGACTGAACTCTGGAAACACCATATATTTT. The chain has TRBV30 and TRBJ1-3; D gene uncertain. This CDR3 contains 14 residues. Between the trimmed V and J ends, which lost 5 bases and 0 bases, there was a span of 11 bases. From germline, CDR1 is GTSNPN and CDR2 SVGIG (reference sequence).

V gene TRBV20-1 combines with J gene TRBJ1-1; TRBD1 is a possible D gene (5 bases). Trimming cost V 6 bases and J 7 bases, with 12 bases left between them. CDR3 size: 11 residues. The germline V gene has CDR1 DFQATT and CDR2 SNEGSKA (reference sequence). The CDR3 loop reads CSAPWRGEAFF. The CDR3 bases are TGCAGTGCCCCTTGGAGGGGTGAAGCTTTCTTT.

J is TRBJ2-1 and V is TRBV4-1; D might be TRBD2 (5 bases). The CDR3 runs 11 residues. Germline CDR1 and CDR2: MGHRA and YSYEKL. V was cut by 0 bases and J by 15 bases, with 9 bases left in between. CDR3 sequence: CASSQDRRRFF. CDR3 DNA sequence: TGCGCCAGCAGCCAAGATAGGAGGCGGTTCTTC.

This chain links TRBV11-2 with TRBJ2-1; D is possibly TRBD2 (6 bases). Looked up from germline, CDR1 is SGHAT and CDR2 is FQNNGV. V was cut by 3 bases and J by 1 base, with 19 bases left in between. The CDR3 runs 18 residues. The chain's CDR3 is CASSFTDVSGISYNEQFF. CDR3 sequence (DNA): TGTGCCAGCAGCTTTACGGACGTTAGCGGAATTTCCTACAATGAGCAGTTCTTC.